The clone carrying this TCR beta chain was detected a few times. Its antigen is currently unknown. With iRepertoire HTBI primers and Arm-PCR of CDR3 regions, TCR beta libraries were built. One entry per CDR3 protein results from TCRdb running MiXCR on the multiplex PCR reads. The data contain 550,000 to 650,000 distinct CDR3 sequences, around 16% of them singletons. This sample is drawn from a study of regulatory T cells in long-lasting Graves disease. Study-level results: Newly diagnosed Graves' patients had higher TCR diversity than persistent ones.

Specified time point: newly diagnosed GD, antithyroid drugs for less than 3 months. The authors made the TCR library using RNA they extracted from PBMCs. These sequences were also reported in another study, on T cells in Graves' hyperthyroidism and ophthalmopathy. Per that study: Initially, a first-round RT-PCR of the TCR CDR3 employed the HTBI primer set.

The receptor's source is a man aged 18 to 35 with Graves disease. Material: peripheral blood mononuclear cells (PBMCs), obtained at new diagnosis, from a patient treated with antithyroid drugs.

DNA for the CDR3: TGCGCCAGCACCCAACTCCCCCCGGGACAGGGTGCTGAAGCTTTCTTT. Translated: CASTQLPPGQGAEAFF. The V call is TRBV5-1, the J call TRBJ1-1, with 9 bases matching TRBD1. CDR1 is SGHRS and CDR2 is YFSETQ in the germline V gene. Unmatched junction bases numbered 15, after V lost 6 bases and J lost 6 bases. The CDR3 is made up of 16 amino acids.